A selection of T cell receptor beta chains follows, all from one sample in a study of tumor and adjacent non-tumor tissue in lung cancer. TCRdb re-called the multiplex PCR reads through MiXCR, storing one row per CDR3 protein. The sample has 100,000 or so distinct CDR3 sequences, 80% seen once. Sequencing input: distant non-tumor lung tissue. The receptors were sampled from a man between 60 and 70 years old with small cell lung cancer. CDR3s include the opening cysteine and the closing phenylalanine or tryptophan. A D gene is named only where the DNA matches it firmly. Clone size is stated in some rows and not others, as once, few, many or a class when expanded.

abundance,v_gene,d_gene,j_gene,CDR3nt,CDR3aa
few,TRBV20-1,TRBD1,TRBJ2-5,TGCAGTGCTAGTAAGGGGGCTAGGGAGACCCAGTACTTC,CSASKGARETQYF
few,TRBV11-2,NA,TRBJ2-5,TGTGCCAGCAGCTCTATAGGGGAGGAGACCCAGTACTTC,CASSSIGEETQYF
NA,TRBV11-2,NA,TRBJ2-1,TGTGGCAGCAGCTTAGAGGCAGGGTTGGTTCAGCGGTTCTTC,CGSSLEAGLVQRFF
many,TRBV2,NA,TRBJ2-7,TGTGCCAGCAGTGACCAGGGGAACCACGAGCAGTACTTC,CASSDQGNHEQYF
NA,TRBV29-1,TRBD2,TRBJ2-7,TGCAGCGTTGGAGCGACCAGCGGGAGCTACGAGCAGTACTTC,CSVGATSGSYEQYF
many,TRBV5-1,NA,TRBJ1-1,TGCGCCAGCAGCTTGTTAGAGAACACTGAAGCTTTCTTT,CASSLLENTEAFF
NA,TRBV29-1,TRBD1,TRBJ2-1,TGCAGCGTTGGGACCAGGGGGCGTTTAGGTGAACAGTTCTTC,CSVGTRGRLGEQFF
NA,TRBV12-3/TRBV12-4,TRBD2,TRBJ2-1,TGTGCCAGCAGTTTGAGCGGGAGCGGTAATGTGGAGTTCTTC,CASSLSGSGNVEFF
many,TRBV7-8,TRBD2,TRBJ2-1,TGTGCCAGCAGCTTAGGAGGCGGGAGAGTCTTTAATGAGCAGTTCTTC,CASSLGGGRVFNEQFF
medium-sized,TRBV11-2,TRBD1,TRBJ1-6,TGTGCCAGCAGCGACGACAGGGGTCTGGCCCTCCACTTT,CASSDDRGLALHF
NA,TRBV7-9,NA,TRBJ2-7,TGTGCCAGCAGCGTTTACGTGACTAGAGGACTCTACGAGCAGTACTTC,CASSVYVTRGLYEQYF
NA,TRBV12-3/TRBV12-4,NA,TRBJ2-6,TGTGTCAGCAGTTTAGATAGGGGGGCTGGGGCCAACATCCTGACATTC,CVSSLDRGAGANILTF
NA,TRBV10-3,NA,TRBJ2-1,TGTGCCTTCAGTGACCCACCAGGCGGGAAAGATGAACAGTTCTTC,CAFSDPPGGKDEQFF
NA,TRBV4-1,NA,TRBJ2-7,TGCGCCAACAGCCAAGTGAAAGGGAGAGGGGACTCCTACGAGCAGTACTTC,CANSQVKGRGDSYEQYF
once,TRBV11-1,NA,TRBJ2-1,TGTGCCAGCAGCTTAGCGCTAGCGACGAACAATGAGCAGCTCTTC,CASSLALATNNEQLF
NA,TRBV5-8,TRBD1,TRBJ1-4,TGTGCCAGCAATCGCACAGGGGGCGCTGAGGAAAAACTGTCTTTT,CASNRTGGAEEKLSF
NA,TRBV4-1,NA,TRBJ2-6,TGCGCCAGCAGCATCAGAGGGGGTGGCTTAGGCTCTGGGGCCAACGTCCTGACTTTC,CASSIRGGGLGSGANVLTF
NA,TRBV29-1,TRBD1,TRBJ2-1,TGTAGCGTTGAATGTCGAGACAGGGGGTACAATGAGCAGTTATTC,CSVECRDRGYNEQLF
NA,TRBV24-1,NA,TRBJ2-1,TGTGCCACCAGTGGTTTTACTAGTGGGAGCTCCTACAATGAGCAGTTCTTC,CATSGFTSGSSYNEQFF
NA,TRBV10-3,NA,TRBJ1-1,TGTGCCATCAGTGAGACATTAGAATATCTTAGCACTGAAGCTTTCTTT,CAISETLEYLSTEAFF
NA,TRBV4-2,NA,TRBJ2-1,TGTGGCAGTAGCCAAGGTTCTTTCTACGAGCAGTTCTTC,CGSSQGSFYEQFF
once,TRBV11-2,TRBD2,TRBJ2-5,TGCGCCAACAGTTTAAGACTAGCGGAGTACAAAGAGACCCAGTACTTC,CANSLRLAEYKETQYF
NA,TRBV6-1,TRBD2,TRBJ2-7,TGTGCCATTGGACTAGCGGGAGCATACGAGGAGTACTTC,CAIGLAGAYEEYF
NA,TRBV11-2,NA,TRBJ2-1,TGTACCAGTAGTCGAGAGGGTAGTACGGCCCTCCATGAGCAGTTTTTC,CTSSREGSTALHEQFF